These 3 T cell receptor beta chains share one sample of origin, sequenced in a study of blood T cell repertoires in COVID-19. Measured with immunoSEQ multiplex PCR; TCRdb has only the in-frame clones, and not every one. The table has 110,000 or so clones, approximately 87% seen once. The sequenced material came from peripheral blood. The receptors come from a man between 65 and 85 years old who had recovered from COVID-19.

The V gene is TRBV28, the J gene TRBJ2-7; TRBD2 aligns across 9 bases. Germline V gene sequence: CDR1 MDHEN, CDR2 SYDVKM. The length of the CDR3 is 11 residues. The V gene end was trimmed by 11 bases and the J gene end by 5 bases; junction bases not matched to a gene: 4. As DNA, the CDR3 is TGTGCCGCGGGAGGGTTAAACGAGCAGTACTTC. This encodes CAAGGLNEQYF.

This clone was detected a few times. The chain recombines TRBV28 with TRBJ2-1; 7 nucleotides align to TRBD2. This CDR3 is 17 amino acids long. Trimming at V came to 6 bases and at J to 4 bases, leaving 15 bases not matched to a gene. Germline CDR1 MDHEN, CDR2 SYDVKM. The CDR3 DNA reads as TGTGCCAGCAGCCCCCACTCGACGGGAGGAGGGTACAATGAGCAGTTCTTC. It encodes CASSPHSTGGGYNEQFF.

This rearrangement joins TRBV5-1 to TRBJ2-7; TRBD1 aligns across 7 bases. The germline CDR1 and CDR2 sequences are SGHRS and YFSETQ. This CDR3 region has 14 residues. V lost 6 bases, J lost 2 bases, and 8 bases stayed unmatched. The CDR3 reads CASTPGQVPYEQYF. CDR3 in DNA: TGCGCCAGCACCCCCGGACAGGTGCCCTACGAGCAGTACTTC.